This is a list of T cell receptor beta chains from one sample in a study of vaccination and CD4 T cells after COVID-19. These receptors have no identified antigens. TCRdb redid the calling of the PCR reads with MiXCR, one entry per CDR3 protein. The sample records 7,500 to 8,500 distinct CDR3 sequences, approximately 20% being singletons. The sample was CD4+ T cells from blood, cultured in vitro, taken after SARS-CoV-2 vaccination. The source of these receptors is a human donor who had recovered from COVID-19. CDR3s include the opening cysteine and the closing phenylalanine or tryptophan. Fields, in order: J gene, clone size, V gene, D gene, CDR3 protein, CDR3 DNA. A D gene is named only where the DNA matches it firmly. Clone size, where shown, is once, few, many, or a class for clones that have expanded.

TRBJ2-7	NA	TRBV24-1	TRBD1	CATSENRGYEQYF	TGTGCCACCAGTGAGAACAGGGGGTACGAGCAGTACTTC
TRBJ1-5	medium-sized	TRBV28	NA	CATCAGEQPQHF	TGTGCCACCTGTGCAGGGGAGCAGCCCCAGCATTTT
TRBJ1-2	few	TRBV28	TRBD1	CASSLSSLQGAQGYTF	TGTGCCAGCAGTTTATCCTCCCTACAGGGGGCGCAGGGCTACACCTTC
TRBJ1-1	few	TRBV24-1	NA	CAVRPTERNTEAFF	TGTGCCGTACGTCCGACTGAGAGAAACACTGAAGCTTTCTTT
TRBJ2-1	NA	TRBV12-3/TRBV12-4	TRBD1	CASTNRDRQYNEQFF	TGTGCCAGCACCAACCGGGACAGGCAATACAATGAGCAGTTCTTC
TRBJ1-5	many	TRBV7-2	TRBD1	CASSYRGKQPQHF	TGTGCCAGCAGTTACAGGGGAAAGCAGCCCCAGCATTTT
TRBJ2-7	medium-sized	TRBV20-1	TRBD2	CSTSGPTYEQYF	TGCAGCACTAGCGGGCCAACCTACGAGCAGTACTTC
TRBJ1-5	many	TRBV20-1	NA	CSASGSYSTQPQHF	TGCAGTGCTAGCGGAAGTTACTCAACTCAGCCCCAGCATTTT
TRBJ2-1	medium-sized	TRBV27	NA	CASSLSWGGTHNEQFF	TGTGCCAGCAGTTTATCGTGGGGCGGGACCCACAATGAGCAGTTCTTC
TRBJ2-1	few	TRBV15	TRBD1	CATTTRNRGRGNEQFF	TGTGCCACCACTACAAGGAACAGGGGGCGAGGGAATGAGCAGTTCTTC
TRBJ2-7	NA	TRBV6-2/TRBV6-3	NA	CASSAIGHYEQYF	TGTGCCAGCAGTGCCATAGGGCACTACGAGCAGTACTTC
TRBJ2-3	NA	TRBV6-7	TRBD1	CASSYPNQGAPADTQYF	TGTGCCAGCAGTTACCCAAACCAGGGGGCGCCGGCAGATACGCAGTATTTT
TRBJ1-6	medium-sized	TRBV19	TRBD1	CASKGQGAAIRNNSPLHF	TGTGCCAGTAAGGGCCAGGGGGCCGCTATTCGGAATAATTCACCCCTCCACTTT